These 21 T cell receptor beta chains were sequenced from one sample in a study of cytomegalovirus exposure and HLA in healthy donors. Sequenced by immunoSEQ multiplex PCR; TCRdb stores in-frame clones only, minus some. The sample has approximately 300,000 clones; roughly 85% are singletons. Sequencing was done on a sample of PBMCs. Every receptor here comes from a woman in her late teens or twenties in good health and CMV-seronegative.

This chain links TRBV30 with TRBJ2-1; 9 nucleotides align to TRBD2. This CDR3 is built from 14 residues. The germline gives CDR1 GTSNPN, CDR2 SVGIG (reference sequence). With 0 bases clipped from V and 7 bases from J, the junction kept 4 bases outside the gene matches. This CDR3 reads CAWSVRSGRNEQFF. As DNA, the CDR3 is TGTGCCTGGAGTGTACGAAGCGGGAGGAATGAGCAGTTCTTC.

The rearrangement uses TRBV18 and TRBJ1-2; no firm D call. V lost 3 bases, J lost 6 bases, and 14 bases lay in between. The germline gives CDR1 KGHSH, CDR2 LQKENI. The CDR3 has 14 residues. The DNA for the CDR3 is TGTGCCAGCTCACCTCTGACAAAAGATCATGGCTACACCTTC. Amino acids: CASSPLTKDHGYTF.

The chain combines TRBV11-1 with TRBJ2-3, with D hard to call. Trimming shortened V by 3 bases and J by 0 bases, and 4 bases separated the two germline ends. The CDR3 loop spans 13 amino acids. Germline assignment: CDR1 SGHAT and CDR2 FQDESV (reference sequence). The DNA of the CDR3 is TGTGCCAGCAGCTTCGGTAGCACAGATACGCAGTATTTT. Encoded protein: CASSFGSTDTQYF.

The rearrangement links TRBV11-2 to TRBJ2-7; D is ambiguous. The CDR3 has 14 residues. CDR1 is SGHAT, CDR2 FQNNGV, per germline. V lost 4 bases to trimming and J lost 2 bases, with 12 bases between them. CDR3 sequence reads: CASSSDLFPYEQYF. For the CDR3, the DNA is TGTGCCAGCAGCTCCGACTTATTTCCCTACGAGCAGTACTTC.

Points on this clone: Germline is not matched at one junction end, which may reflect a read error. V gene TRBV7-9 combines with J gene TRBJ2-3; TRBD2 agrees at 7 bases. In germline, CDR1 is SEHNR, CDR2 FQNEAQ (reference sequence). This CDR3 has 15 amino acids. DNA for the CDR3: TGTGCCAGCCGAGGTGTGCGGGAGAGCAGAGATACGCAGTATTTT. It is translated as CASRGVRESRDTQYF.

The chain uses TRBV9 and TRBJ1-2, with D perhaps matching TRBD1 (6 bases). Germline CDR1 SGDLS, CDR2 YYNGEE. The CDR3 covers 13 residues. V lost 5 bases to trimming and J lost 2 bases, with 10 bases between them. The DNA for the CDR3 is TGTGCCAGCAGGGCCACAGGGAACTATGGCTACACCTTC. Translated, it gives CASRATGNYGYTF.

The gene calls are TRBV6-5 and TRBJ1-2; a weak D match, TRBD1 (6 bases). The CDR3 consists of 16 residues. Germline V gene data show CDR1 as MNHEY and CDR2 as SVGAGI. Between the trimmed V and J ends, which lost 0 bases and 5 bases, there was a span of 16 bases. This CDR3 is CASSYSTGSLVYGYTF. The CDR3 bases are TGTGCCAGCAGTTACTCTACAGGGAGCCTAGTGTATGGCTACACCTTC.

This clone was observed a single time. The chain is built from TRBV11-3 and TRBJ1-2; D perhaps matches TRBD1 (6 bases). Germline CDR1 is SGHNT and CDR2 is YENEEA. The CDR3 contains 13 residues. V lost 5 bases to trimming and J lost 5 bases, with 12 bases between them. The CDR3 DNA reads TGTGCCAGCAGCGCGCCTCAGGGGTATGGCTACACCTTC. As protein: CASSAPQGYGYTF.

This rearrangement joins TRBV27 to TRBJ1-1; D gene unclear. V was shortened by 4 bases and J by 5 bases, with 8 bases between the two germline ends. The CDR3 sequence is 12 residues long. Germline assignment: CDR1 MNHEY and CDR2 SMNVEV (reference sequence). The DNA for the CDR3 is TGTGCCAGCAGTTACGCCGGGACTGAAGCTTTCTTT. It encodes CASSYAGTEAFF.

The chain has TRBV7-2 and TRBJ1-2; perhaps TRBD1 as D (5 bases). Trimming removed 1 base from V and 0 bases from J, with 15 bases in between. Germline CDR1 and CDR2: SGHTA and FQGNSA. This CDR3 is built from 17 residues. The CDR3 DNA is TGTGCCAGCAGCTTAGTTCAGGGATCATGGGCTAACTATGGCTACACCTTC. Translated: CASSLVQGSWANYGYTF. Filled out from reference TRBV7-2 and TRBJ1-2, the complete variable domain reads GAGVSQSPSNKVTEKGKDVELRCDPISGHTALYWYRQSLGQGLEFLIYFQGNSAPDKSGLPSDRFSAERTGGSVSTLTIQRTQQEDSAVYLCASSLVQGSWANYGYTFGSGTRLTVV.

The rearrangement joins TRBV7-3 to TRBJ2-3; possible D gene TRBD1, 5 bases. Germline V gives CDR1 SGHTA, CDR2 FQGTGA. The length of the CDR3 is 14 residues. The germline V and J ends were trimmed by 4 bases and 2 bases, with 10 bases remaining between them. In DNA, the CDR3 is TGTGCCAGCAGCTCGACAGCTCACACAGATACGCAGTATTTT. Amino acid sequence: CASSSTAHTDTQYF.

The gene calls are TRBV7-9 and TRBJ2-7; TRBD2 aligns across 8 bases. CDR1 and CDR2 (germline): SEHNR, FQNEAQ (reference sequence). This CDR3 is built from 14 residues. V shed 5 bases, J shed 0 bases, and the junction held 3 bases outside the gene matches. CDR3 residues: CASSLSGVSYEQYF. The CDR3 region has the DNA TGTGCCAGCAGCCTTAGCGGGGTCTCCTACGAGCAGTACTTC.

The V and J genes are TRBV2 and TRBJ1-4, with no clear D. This CDR3 has 14 residues. V was shortened by 7 bases and J by 0 bases, with 9 bases between the two germline ends. Germline values: CDR1 SNHLY, CDR2 FYNNEI. In DNA form, the CDR3 reads TGTGCCAGCACCCGGGGAACAACTAATGAAAAACTGTTTTTT. This codes for CASTRGTTNEKLFF. Drawing the rest from reference TRBV2 and TRBJ1-4, the complete variable domain is EPEVTQTPSHQVTQMGQEVILRCVPISNHLYFYWYRQILGQKVEFLVSFYNNEISEKSEIFDDQFSVERPDGSNFTLKIRSTKLEDSAMYFCASTRGTTNEKLFFGSGTQLSVL.

The chain has TRBV2 and TRBJ1-4; no clear D. With 3 bases removed from V and 0 bases from J, the gap between germline ends came to 11 bases. Looked up from germline, CDR1 is SNHLY and CDR2 is FYNNEI. CDR3 length: 16 amino acids. The CDR3 here is CASSEEPGSTNEKLFF. The CDR3 DNA is TGTGCCAGCAGTGAGGAACCGGGGTCAACTAATGAAAAACTGTTTTTT.

This chain joins TRBV2 and TRBJ1-1; perhaps TRBD1 as D (6 bases). Trimming shortened V by 5 bases and J by 3 bases, and 13 bases separated the two germline ends. From germline, CDR1 is SNHLY and CDR2 FYNNEI. The CDR3 is 14 residues long. CDR3 in amino acids: CASSPGEGDTEAFF. In nucleotides, the CDR3 is TGTGCCAGCAGTCCAGGGGAGGGGGACACTGAAGCTTTCTTT.

CDR3 amino acids: CASSEIGGGEQYF. The CDR3, as DNA: TGTGCCAGCAGTGAAATCGGGGGAGGGGAGCAGTACTTC. The genes are TRBV6-1 and TRBJ2-7; 7 bases are a match to TRBD2. Germline-derived CDR1 and CDR2 are MNHNS and SASEGT. The CDR3 has 13 amino acids. V shed 2 bases and J 7 bases; nucleotides not matched to a gene: 5.

This clone was observed once. The chain recombines TRBV7-9 with TRBJ2-7; 9 positions match TRBD2. V was pared by 6 bases and J by 2 bases, with 14 bases of the junction left unmatched. This CDR3 contains 17 residues. Germline-derived CDR1 and CDR2 are SEHNR and FQNEAQ (reference sequence). This CDR3 reads CASSYSGGRGQAYEQYF. The CDR3 DNA reads as TGTGCCAGCAGTTATAGCGGGGGTAGGGGGCAGGCCTACGAGCAGTACTTC.

The chain is built from TRBV10-3 and TRBJ2-1, with TRBD2 matching 7 bases. The CDR3 extends over 15 amino acids. V lost 10 bases and J lost 0; bases outside the gene matches: 9. The germline CDR1 and CDR2 sequences are ENHRY and SYGVKD. The CDR3 loop reads CATGKRESSYNEQFF. The CDR3 region has the DNA TGTGCCACAGGAAAGCGGGAAAGCTCCTACAATGAGCAGTTCTTC.

The chain joins TRBV6-6 to TRBJ2-1; D gene unclear. Trimming cost V 1 base and J 9 bases, with 7 bases left between them. The CDR3 is 12 amino acids. CDR1 and CDR2 from the germline V gene are MNHNY and SVGAGI (reference sequence). This chain's CDR3 is CASSYLRLEQFF. In nucleotides, the CDR3 is TGTGCCAGCAGTTACTTGCGCCTTGAGCAGTTCTTC.

This chain connects TRBV27 to TRBJ2-7; 14 positions match TRBD2. After removal of 6 bases from V and 6 bases from J, the junction contained 7 bases not matched to a gene. Germline assignment: CDR1 MNHEY and CDR2 SMNVEV (reference sequence). The CDR3 consists of 15 residues. CDR3 DNA: TGTGCCAGCAGCCCGGGGACTAGCGGGAGTTCCGAGCAGTACTTC. Its translation: CASSPGTSGSSEQYF.

V and J are TRBV29-1 and TRBJ2-1; 10 bases are a match to TRBD2. V shed 1 base, J shed 6 bases, and the junction held 9 bases outside the gene matches. Germline values: CDR1 SQVTM, CDR2 ANQGSEA. The CDR3 has 16 residues. Written as DNA, the CDR3 is TGCAGCGTTGAAGGACCTAGCGGGAGACTCCGCAATGAGCAGTTCTTC. Its protein is CSVEGPSGRLRNEQFF.